This record concerns one T cell receptor beta chain sequence. Which antigen it targets is not known. Sequencing instrument: NextSeq 550. The Human TCR Profiling Kit (MiLaboratory) was used to prepare UMI-labeled 5' RACE TRB cDNA libraries. cDNA synthesis used the entire amount of extracted RNA, and PCR amplification then used the entire amount of cDNA produced. The libraries were made side by side, with each library going through the same number of PCR cycles. In the source study's methods: With a requirement of at least two reads per UMI, MIGEC and MiXCR extracted about 49,000 +/- 11,000 unique UMI-labeled TRB cDNA molecules per library. Each library averaged 40,000 +/- 10,000 functional in-frame TRB CDR3 nucleotide clonotypes without stop codons. After downsampling to 5000 UMI-labeled TRB molecules per sample, diversity metrics such as normalized Shannon-Wiener and Chao1 were calculated in VDJtools. For the central five CDR3 residues, VDJtools calculated physicochemical properties weighted by clonotype size, namely interaction energy, strength, volume and Kidera factor 4. Once TCRdb had reprocessed the reads, it stored one entry per CDR3 protein sequence and supplied no DNA. TCRdb's processing, not the authors' own work, is the source of the V and J calls. The sample table records nearly 90,000 distinct CDR3 sequences. 0.82% of the sample belongs to the ten largest clones.

For every CD8+ T cell subset, hundreds of thousands of cells were flow-sorted straight into RLT lysis buffer, and each subset was sorted in triplicate. To exclude memory contaminants, naive CD8+ T cells were stringently defined as CD45RO-CCR7+CD27+CD95-. Using standard density gradient centrifugation, peripheral blood mononuclear cells were isolated from buffy coats. A FACSAria III was used to flow-sort naive CD8+ T cells into CXCR3-negative and CXCR3-positive populations. An RNeasy Mini Kit was used to extract total RNA from the sorted cells. These data originate in a study of CXCR3-negative and CXCR3-positive naive CD8 T cells (dated 2019 in TCRdb). For context, the study as a whole: Some 130 million TRB reads were obtained in total, roughly 1.5 +/- 0.3 million reads per library. The diversity and physicochemical repertoire analyses included more than ten donors pooled from two independent experiments. The TRBV-TRBJ cluster analysis covered naive subsets from five or six donors and memory cells from 3 donors. Results the study describes overall, beyond this receptor: Compared with CXCR3-negative naive cells, CXCR3-positive naive cells had TRB CDR3s with higher hydrophobicity (lower Kidera factor 4), lower energy, and higher strength and volume indices. TRBV-TRBJ usage was similar between naive CXCR3-negative and CXCR3-positive cells from the same donor, while memory cells showed distinct patterns. Because CXCR3 expression was partially decreased after cryopreservation, freshly isolated PBMCs were used for most assays. Because surface CD5, which is linked to self-reactivity in mice, was comparable between the naive subsets, TCR interaction strength was also inferred from the physicochemical properties of TRB CDR3s. Comparably high repertoire diversity was found in both naive subsets, whereas much lower repertoire diversity was found in memory CD8+ T cells.

The germline V gene (reference sequence) provides CDR1 MNHEY and CDR2 SMNVEV. The CDR3 runs 15 amino acids, cysteine and phenylalanine included. No DNA appears here. Sequenced: naive CXCR3+ CD8+ T cells from blood. The cell subset or site label, read with the paper, signifies: CD45RO-CCR7+CD27+CD95- naive CD8+ T cells expressing CXCR3 (TNR3+). The chain uses TRBV27 and TRBJ2-5. The TCR comes from a human donor in good health. Some clones in this sample may be carry-over from other donors' samples. The CDR3 here reads CASSSIFRGEETQYF.